This T cell receptor (beta chain) was sequenced for a study of memory CD4+ T cells and cytomegalovirus serostatus. The study, taken as a whole, reports: 67 of 164 known CMV-associated TCRbeta sequences appeared in CD4+ memory.

The assay was immunoSEQ multiplex PCR, and TCRdb's table has in-frame clones only and misses some. The sample holds 40,000 to 55,000 clones, roughly 72% seen once. The sort gate was single viable CD3+CD4+CD8-CD45RO+ cells for memory CD4+ T cells. On this clone itself: Its antigen is still unknown.

Sequenced: memory CD4+ T cells from blood. The receptor's source is an adult in good health and CMV-seropositive.

The CDR3 here is CASSEGRYIDQPQHF. CDR3 bases: TGTGCCAGCAGTGAAGGGCGGTATATCGATCAGCCCCAGCATTTT. The rearrangement joins TRBV6-1 to TRBJ1-5, with D unresolved. The CDR3 loop spans 15 amino acids. Germline loops: CDR1 MNHNS, CDR2 SASEGT. V dropped 1 base and J dropped 5 bases, with 12 bases sitting between them.